This T cell receptor (beta chain) was observed in a study of tumor-infiltrating lymphocytes in localized non-small cell lung cancer. TCRdb's copy holds only in-frame clones and misses some; the assay was immunoSEQ multiplex PCR. The data show some 15,000 clones, roughly four fifths seen once. As regards this clone: What it binds is not known.

Study-level points and caveats: Compared with uninvolved lung, tumors showed higher T cell infiltration by TCRbeta sequencing. TCR sequencing covered a subset of patients with enough tissue.

This clonotype was obtained from a human donor with non-small cell lung cancer. The specimen was lung tumor tissue.

The CDR3 is CASSWGTGGTYEQYF. The CDR3 DNA is TGTGCCAGCAGTTGGGGGACAGGGGGCACATACGAGCAGTACTTC. The genes are TRBV6-5 and TRBJ2-7, with 12 bases fitting TRBD1. This CDR3 comprises 15 residues. Germline loops: CDR1 MNHEY, CDR2 SVGAGI. V trimming: 4 bases; J trimming: 4 bases; junction bases outside the gene matches: 5.